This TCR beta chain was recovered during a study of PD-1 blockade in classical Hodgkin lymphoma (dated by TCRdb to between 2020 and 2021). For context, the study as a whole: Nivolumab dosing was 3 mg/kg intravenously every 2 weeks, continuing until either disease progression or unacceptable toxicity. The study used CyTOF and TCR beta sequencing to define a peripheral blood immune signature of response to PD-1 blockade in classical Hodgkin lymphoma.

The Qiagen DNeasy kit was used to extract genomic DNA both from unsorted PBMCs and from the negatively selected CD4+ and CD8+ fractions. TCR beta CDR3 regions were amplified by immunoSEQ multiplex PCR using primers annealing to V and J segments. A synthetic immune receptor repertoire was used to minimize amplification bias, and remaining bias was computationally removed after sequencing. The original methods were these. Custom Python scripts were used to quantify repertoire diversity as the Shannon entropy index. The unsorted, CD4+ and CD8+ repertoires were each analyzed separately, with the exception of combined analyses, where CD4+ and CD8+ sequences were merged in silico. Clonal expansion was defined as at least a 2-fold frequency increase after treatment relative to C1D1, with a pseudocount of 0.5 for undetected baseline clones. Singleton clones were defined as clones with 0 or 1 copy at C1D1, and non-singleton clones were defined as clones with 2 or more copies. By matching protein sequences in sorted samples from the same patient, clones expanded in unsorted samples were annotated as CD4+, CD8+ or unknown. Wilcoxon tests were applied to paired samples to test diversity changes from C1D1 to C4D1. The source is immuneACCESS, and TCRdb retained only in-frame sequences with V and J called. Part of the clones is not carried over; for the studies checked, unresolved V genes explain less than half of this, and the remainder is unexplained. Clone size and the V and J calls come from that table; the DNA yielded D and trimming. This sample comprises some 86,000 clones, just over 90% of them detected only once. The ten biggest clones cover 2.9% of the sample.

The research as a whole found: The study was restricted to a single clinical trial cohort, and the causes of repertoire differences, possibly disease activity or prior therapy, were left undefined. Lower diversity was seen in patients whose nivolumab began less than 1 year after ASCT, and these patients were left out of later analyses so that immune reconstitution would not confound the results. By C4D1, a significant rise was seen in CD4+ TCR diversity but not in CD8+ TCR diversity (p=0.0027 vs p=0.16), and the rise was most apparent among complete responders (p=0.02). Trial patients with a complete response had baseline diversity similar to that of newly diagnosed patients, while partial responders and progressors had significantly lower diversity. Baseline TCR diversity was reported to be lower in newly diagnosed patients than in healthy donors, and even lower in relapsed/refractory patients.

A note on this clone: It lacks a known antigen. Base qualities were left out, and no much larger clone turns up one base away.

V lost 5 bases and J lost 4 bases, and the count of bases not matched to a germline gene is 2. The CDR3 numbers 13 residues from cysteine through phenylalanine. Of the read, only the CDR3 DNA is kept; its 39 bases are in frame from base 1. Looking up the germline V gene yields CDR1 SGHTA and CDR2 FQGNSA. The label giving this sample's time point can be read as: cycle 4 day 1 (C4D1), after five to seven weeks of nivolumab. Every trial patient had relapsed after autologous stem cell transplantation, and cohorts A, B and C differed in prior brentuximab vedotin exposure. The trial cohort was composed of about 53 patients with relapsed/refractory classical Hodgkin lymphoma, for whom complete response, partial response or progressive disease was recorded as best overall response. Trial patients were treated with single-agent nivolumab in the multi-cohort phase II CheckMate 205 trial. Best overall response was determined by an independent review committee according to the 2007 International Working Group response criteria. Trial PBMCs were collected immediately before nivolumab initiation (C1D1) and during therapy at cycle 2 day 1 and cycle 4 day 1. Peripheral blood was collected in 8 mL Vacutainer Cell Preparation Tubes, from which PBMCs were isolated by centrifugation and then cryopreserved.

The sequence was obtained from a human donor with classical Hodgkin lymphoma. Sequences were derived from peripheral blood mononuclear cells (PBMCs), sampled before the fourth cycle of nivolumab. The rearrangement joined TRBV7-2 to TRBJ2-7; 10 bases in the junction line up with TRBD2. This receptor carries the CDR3 CASSGAGGYEQYF. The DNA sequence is TGTGCCAGCAGCGGAGCGGGGGGGTACGAGCAGTACTTC. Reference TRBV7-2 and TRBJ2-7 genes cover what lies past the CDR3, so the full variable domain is GAGVSQSPSNKVTEKGKDVELRCDPISGHTALYWYRQSLGQGLEFLIYFQGNSAPDKSGLPSDRFSAERTGGSVSTLTIQRTQQEDSAVYLCASSGAGGYEQYFGPGTRLTVT.